This is a list of T cell receptor beta chains from one sample in a study of T cell responses to AZD1222 COVID-19 vaccine. Measured with immunoSEQ multiplex PCR; TCRdb has only the in-frame clones, and not every one. This table holds over 140,000 clones, 80% to 95% found once. This specimen was peripheral blood, taken 28 days after the second AZD1222 dose. Every receptor here comes from an adult who received the AZD1222 COVID-19 vaccine. CDR3s include the opening cysteine and the closing phenylalanine or tryptophan. A D gene is named only where the DNA matches it firmly. Clone size, where shown, is once, few, many, or a class for clones that have expanded.

>TRBJ1-1|.|TRBV6-6|.
CASSSAGFGAFF
TGTGCCAGCAGTTCTGCAGGGTTTGGAGCTTTCTTT
>TRBJ1-4|.|TRBV5-4|.
CASSLGSGRNEKLFF
TGTGCCAGCAGCTTGGGATCGGGGAGAAATGAAAAACTGTTTTTT
>TRBJ1-1|.|TRBV4-1|.
CASSQVGTNSAFF
TGCGCCAGCAGCCAAGTGGGAACCAATAGCGCTTTCTTT
>TRBJ2-1|.|TRBV9|TRBD1
CASSVSGQGFNQQFF
TGTGCCAGCAGCGTTTCAGGACAGGGATTCAATCAGCAGTTCTTC
>TRBJ2-7|.|TRBV28|.
CASSLPRSAGGYEQYF
TGTGCCAGCAGTCTCCCCCGGAGCGCCGGAGGCTACGAGCAGTACTTC
>TRBJ1-1|.|TRBV5-5|.
CASSFFFGRDTEAFF
TGTGCCAGCAGCTTTTTTTTTGGGAGGGACACTGAAGCTTTCTTT
>TRBJ2-2|once|TRBV5-5|.
CASSLRGLRDTGELFF
TGTGCCAGCAGCTTGAGGGGTTTGCGGGACACCGGGGAGCTGTTTTTT
>TRBJ2-1|.|TRBV4-1|TRBD2
CASSPVTSGAYNEQFF
TGCGCCAGCAGCCCAGTAACTAGCGGAGCGTACAATGAGCAGTTCTTC
>TRBJ2-1|.|TRBV28|TRBD2
CASSLSASGIAEQFF
TGTGCCAGCAGTTTATCGGCTAGCGGGATAGCTGAGCAGTTCTTC
>TRBJ1-2|.|TRBV29-1|TRBD1
CSAGQDYGYTF
TGCAGCGCGGGACAGGACTATGGCTACACCTTC
>TRBJ2-1|.|TRBV7-9|.
CASKFGSFEEQFF
TGTGCCAGCAAATTCGGCAGCTTTGAGGAGCAGTTCTTC
>TRBJ1-4|.|TRBV5-1|.
CASSLGNGAATNEKLFF
TGCGCCAGCAGCTTGGGGAATGGGGCTGCAACTAATGAAAAACTGTTTTTT
>TRBJ2-7|.|TRBV28|TRBD1
CASNPSGGFYEQYF
TGTGCCAGCAACCCCTCAGGGGGATTCTACGAGCAGTACTTC
>TRBJ1-5|once|TRBV18|TRBD1
CASSPTGGRQPQHF
TGTGCCAGCTCACCGACAGGGGGCCGGCAGCCCCAGCATTTT
>TRBJ2-1|once|TRBV6-6|TRBD2
CASSPRHLAGGYNEQFF
TGTGCCAGCAGTCCGCGCCACCTAGCGGGAGGTTACAATGAGCAGTTCTTC
>TRBJ1-1|.|TRBV28|.
CASSDPQAMTEAFF
TGTGCCAGCAGCGACCCTCAAGCTATGACTGAAGCTTTCTTT
>TRBJ2-3|.|TRBV11-3|.
CASSPERSTDTQYF
TGTGCCAGCAGCCCGGAGCGGAGCACAGATACGCAGTATTTT
>TRBJ1-2|.|TRBV5-6|TRBD1
CASSLVLTGAHYGYTF
TGTGCCAGCAGCTTGGTCCTGACAGGGGCGCACTATGGCTACACCTTC
>TRBJ1-2|.|TRBV2|.
CASRGGGRYYGYTF
TGTGCCAGCAGAGGCGGGGGAAGGTACTATGGCTACACCTTC
>TRBJ2-6|.|TRBV9|.
CASSSRRGPGANVLTF
TGTGCCAGCAGCTCCCGCAGGGGTCCTGGGGCCAACGTCCTGACTTTC
>TRBJ1-1|.|TRBV7-9|.
CASSLVTSDTEAFF
TGTGCCAGCAGCTTAGTTACTTCGGACACTGAAGCTTTCTTT
>TRBJ1-2|.|TRBV15|TRBD1
CATSTWTGGYGYTF
TGTGCCACCAGCACCTGGACAGGGGGCTATGGCTACACCTTC
>TRBJ1-5|.|TRBV5-6|.
CASSLGGIQPQHF
TGTGCCAGCAGCTTAGGGGGGATTCAGCCCCAGCATTTT
>TRBJ1-4|.|TRBV2|.
CASMSGQANEKLFF
TGTGCCAGCATGTCGGGTCAGGCTAATGAAAAACTGTTTTTT
>TRBJ1-2|.|TRBV3-1/TRBV3-2|.
CASSQVRDGLYGYTF
TGTGCCAGCAGCCAAGTCCGGGACGGACTCTATGGCTACACCTTC
>TRBJ2-5|.|TRBV28|.
CASSSQETQYF
TGTGCCAGCAGTTCCCAAGAGACCCAGTACTTC
>TRBJ1-1|.|TRBV11-2|TRBD1
CASSYKTGTRARNTEAFF
TGTGCCAGCAGCTACAAGACAGGGACCAGGGCGCGGAACACTGAAGCTTTCTTT
>TRBJ2-7|.|TRBV6-1|.
CASSDRLGQYF
TGTGCCAGCAGTGACCGCCTGGGGCAGTACTTC
>TRBJ2-7|.|TRBV27|TRBD1
CASSLNPGQGTYEQYF
TGTGCCAGCAGTTTAAACCCGGGACAGGGGACCTACGAGCAGTACTTC
>TRBJ2-5|.|TRBV19|.
CASSNQGIQETQYF
TGTGCCAGTAGTAATCAGGGGATACAAGAGACCCAGTACTTC
>TRBJ1-3|.|TRBV29-1|TRBD1
CSVLTGRSGNTIYF
TGCAGCGTTCTGACAGGGCGCTCTGGAAACACCATATATTTT
>TRBJ1-1|.|TRBV7-9|.
CASSSRLMGTEAFF
TGTGCCAGCAGCTCCCGGTTGATGGGCACTGAAGCTTTCTTT
>TRBJ1-4|.|TRBV29-1|TRBD1
CSVEEGTGGSELFF
TGCAGCGTTGAAGAGGGGACAGGGGGTAGCGAACTGTTTTTT
>TRBJ2-1|.|TRBV19|.
CASSTYYDNEQFF
TGTGCCAGTAGTACCTACTACGACAATGAGCAGTTCTTC
>TRBJ2-1|.|TRBV9|TRBD2
CASSSRLAGKNEQFF
TGTGCCAGCAGCTCACGACTAGCGGGGAAAAATGAGCAGTTCTTC
>TRBJ1-5|.|TRBV9|TRBD1
CASSTGDNQPQHF
TGTGCCAGCAGCACAGGGGACAATCAGCCCCAGCATTTT
>TRBJ2-7|.|TRBV19|.
CASSTLVASYEQYF
TGTGCCAGTAGTACCCTGGTGGCCAGCTACGAGCAGTACTTC
>TRBJ1-6|.|TRBV19|.
CASSTGSDSPLHF
TGTGCCAGTAGTACGGGATCGGACTCACCCCTCCACTTT
>TRBJ1-3|.|TRBV14|.
CASSRAGTNPGNTIYF
TGTGCCAGCAGCCGGGCGGGGACCAACCCTGGGAACACCATATATTTT
>TRBJ1-1|.|TRBV7-2|TRBD1
CASSLDRRGGAYTEAFF
TGTGCCAGCAGCTTAGATCGGAGAGGGGGCGCTTACACTGAAGCTTTCTTT
>TRBJ2-1|.|TRBV5-8|TRBD2
CASRLAGGPENEQFF
TGTGCCAGCAGACTAGCGGGAGGGCCCGAGAATGAGCAGTTCTTC
>TRBJ2-2|.|TRBV11-3|.
CASSKGAGELFF
TGTGCCAGCAGCAAGGGTGCCGGGGAGCTGTTTTTT
>TRBJ2-1|.|TRBV11-2|.
CASSFLGYNEQFF
TGTGCCAGCAGCTTTCTGGGGTACAATGAGCAGTTCTTC